Here is one T cell receptor beta chain with its context. The CDR3 has 15 amino acids. Trimming took off 0 bases at V and 2 bases at J, with 11 bases between the two ends. Germline lookup yields CDR1 MNHEY and CDR2 SVGAGI. These data originate in a study of technical replicates of blood from several donors. TCRdb's copy holds only in-frame clones and misses some; the assay was immunoSEQ multiplex PCR. The table lists approximately 79,000 clones, around 90% of them singletons. Material for sequencing was T cells isolated from PBMCs. This rearrangement joins TRBV6-5 to TRBJ2-7; no definite D call. This clonotype originated in a human donor in good health. This chain's CDR3 is CASSYSSVGTYEQYF. The CDR3 DNA is TGTGCCAGCAGTTACTCCAGTGTTGGCACCTACGAGCAGTACTTC.